This T cell receptor beta chain stems from a study of neurological immune-mediated disorders. General observations from the study: HTLV-1-associated myelopathy had the most TCR clonal expansion, whereas multiple sclerosis had the least (lower than in healthy controls).

This clonotype showed up many times. Its antigen remains unidentified. Germline values: CDR1 SGHRS, CDR2 YFSETQ. The CDR3 is 14 residues long. Trimming took off 1 base at V and 5 bases at J, with 9 bases between the two ends. A single record per CDR3 protein comes from TCRdb applying MiXCR to the 5' RACE reads. The sample lists 74,000 or so distinct CDR3 sequences, roughly 9% seen once, with about 1.7% in the top ten. Material for sequencing was PBMCs. The origin of this receptor is a man aged 45 to 65 in good health. The chain employs TRBV5-1 and TRBJ2-2; D is uncertain. CDR3 loop: CASSLTRATGELFF. As DNA, the CDR3 is TGCGCCAGCAGCTTGACAAGGGCGACCGGGGAGCTGTTTTTT.